This TCR beta chain was sequenced during a study of T-cell memory formation after mild COVID-19. About the research overall: The TCR clusters were mostly specific to one donor.

This clonotype has more than one count but fewer than ten. Its antigen is still unknown. Trimming removed 5 bases at V and 4 bases at J, with 17 bases between. CDR1 is SEHNR, CDR2 FQNEAQ, per germline (reference sequence). This CDR3 region has 15 residues. TCRdb re-analysed the 5' RACE reads in MiXCR, keeping a single row per CDR3 protein. The sample has approximately 390,000 distinct CDR3 sequences, 15% to 20% seen once. General study findings and limits: For contracting clones, CD4+ ones sat mainly in CM and EM, CD8+ in EMRA. Balance between CD4 and CD8 was seen in clones contracting day 15 to 85, and a CD4+ lean was seen in later expanders.

The J gene is TRBJ1-1, the V gene TRBV7-9, with D maybe TRBD1 (6 bases). The source is a man aged 18 to 29 who had mild COVID-19 (a few samples of this study predate the infection). Cell type and time point are not known. The source material was PBMCs or a T cell subset sorted from them (not recorded which). CDR3 region: CASSLKMGGGTEAFF. CDR3 sequence (DNA): TGTGCCAGCAGCCTCAAAATGGGAGGGGGCACTGAAGCTTTCTTT.